This T cell receptor beta chain was captured in a study of post-analysis software for immune sequencing data. Study results and limitations: In patients, TRBV5-6, TRBV5-1 and TRBV20-1 belonged to five TRBV segments found more frequently than in controls. Samples from a shared batch, those prepared together, strongly co-clustered by F measure.

Unique molecular identifiers were carried by the TCR beta cDNA libraries. TCRdb re-called the PCR reads through MiXCR, storing one row per CDR3 protein. The sample records some 240,000 distinct CDR3 sequences, 30% to 45% being singletons. Between the trimmed V and J ends, which lost 1 base and 5 bases, there was a span of 17 bases. CDR1 is SGHVS, CDR2 FQNEAQ, per germline. CDR3 length equals 16 residues. This clonotype was counted a few times. Its antigen remains unknown. What was sequenced was blood. This sequence originates from a girl aged 5-17 years with multiple sclerosis. The chain recombines TRBV7-8 with TRBJ2-5; D is undetermined. CDR3 nucleotide sequence: TGTGCCAGCAGCTTAGTCCTGTTTATGAGTAAGGAGACCCAGTACTTC. Encoded protein: CASSLVLFMSKETQYF.